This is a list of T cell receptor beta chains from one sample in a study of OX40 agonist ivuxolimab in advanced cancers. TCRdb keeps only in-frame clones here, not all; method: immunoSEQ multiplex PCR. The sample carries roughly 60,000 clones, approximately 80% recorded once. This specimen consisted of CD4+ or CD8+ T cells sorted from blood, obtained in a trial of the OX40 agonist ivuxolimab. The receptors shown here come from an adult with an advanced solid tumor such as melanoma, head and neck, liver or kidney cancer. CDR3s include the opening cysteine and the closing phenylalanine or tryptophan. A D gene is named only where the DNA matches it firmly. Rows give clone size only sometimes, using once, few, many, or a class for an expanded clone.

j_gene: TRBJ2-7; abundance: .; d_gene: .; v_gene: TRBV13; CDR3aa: CASSLRSGELRYEQYF; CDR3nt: TGTGCCAGCAGCTTGAGGTCGGGGGAACTACGCTACGAGCAGTACTTC
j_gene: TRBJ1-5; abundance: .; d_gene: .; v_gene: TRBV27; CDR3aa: CASSLTYWGNQPQHF; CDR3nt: TGTGCCAGCAGTTTAACCTACTGGGGCAATCAGCCCCAGCATTTT
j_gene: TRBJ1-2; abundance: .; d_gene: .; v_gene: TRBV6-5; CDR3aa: CASSYSQFYGYTF; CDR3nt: TGTGCCAGCAGCTACTCACAGTTCTATGGCTACACCTTC
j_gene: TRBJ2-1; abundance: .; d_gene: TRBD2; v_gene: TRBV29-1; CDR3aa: CSVSGGHNEQFF; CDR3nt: TGCAGCGTTTCGGGAGGGCACAATGAGCAGTTCTTC
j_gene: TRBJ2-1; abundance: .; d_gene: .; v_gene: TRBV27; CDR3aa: CASSPRGWNEQFF; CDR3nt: TGTGCCAGCAGTCCTAGAGGATGGAATGAGCAGTTCTTC
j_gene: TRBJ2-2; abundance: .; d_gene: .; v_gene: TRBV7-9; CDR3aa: CASSLEGVGELFF; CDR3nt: TGTGCCAGCTCCTTAGAGGGGGTCGGGGAGCTGTTTTTT
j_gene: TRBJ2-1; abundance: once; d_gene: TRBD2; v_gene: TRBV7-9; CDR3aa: CASSLGLEGSGRSYNEQFF; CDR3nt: TGTGCCAGCAGCTTAGGTTTAGAGGGTAGCGGGAGGTCTTACAATGAGCAGTTCTTC
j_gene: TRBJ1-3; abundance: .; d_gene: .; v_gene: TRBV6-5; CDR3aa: CASVSFTGNTIYF; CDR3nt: TGTGCCAGCGTTTCCTTCACTGGAAACACCATATATTTT
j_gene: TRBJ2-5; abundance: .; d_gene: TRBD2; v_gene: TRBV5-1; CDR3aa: CASSLGGGRMTQYF; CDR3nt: TGCGCCAGCAGCTTGGGTGGCGGGAGGATGACCCAGTACTTC
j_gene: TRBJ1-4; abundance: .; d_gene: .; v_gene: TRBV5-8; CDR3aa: CASSAGRGRAGDEKLFF; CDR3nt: TGTGCCAGCAGCGCCGGGCGGGGCAGGGCGGGAGACGAAAAACTGTTTTTT
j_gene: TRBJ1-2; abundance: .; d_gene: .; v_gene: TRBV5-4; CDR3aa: CASSPGTRNYGYTF; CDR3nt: TGTGCCAGCAGCCCTGGGACGCGAAACTATGGCTACACCTTC
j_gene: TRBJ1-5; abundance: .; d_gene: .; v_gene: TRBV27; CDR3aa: CASSFLHQPQHF; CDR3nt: TGTGCCAGCAGTTTCCTTCATCAGCCCCAGCATTTT
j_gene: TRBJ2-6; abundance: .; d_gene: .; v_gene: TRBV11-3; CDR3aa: CASSLQSRQSRANVLTF; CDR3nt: TGTGCCAGCAGCCTCCAATCTCGACAAAGTCGGGCCAACGTCCTGACTTTC
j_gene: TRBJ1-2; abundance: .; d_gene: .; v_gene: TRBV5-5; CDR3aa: CASSADSGYYGYTF; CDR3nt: TGTGCCAGCAGCGCGGACAGTGGCTACTATGGCTACACCTTC